A single sample gave rise to the 30 T cell receptor beta chains below, sequenced in a study of blood T cells in healthy people across ages. The use of a sample-barcoded 5' primer and a J-beta primer mix characterized a second PCR of roughly 6 to 12 cycles. A single record per CDR3 protein comes from TCRdb applying MiXCR to the 5' RACE reads. The sample lists about 1.8 million distinct CDR3 sequences; less than 50% were seen once. Sequenced: blood. The receptor source for this set is a woman between 40 and 55 years old in good health.

This clonotype was seen more than once but under ten times. V usage is TRBV6-2 or TRBV6-3 and J usage is TRBJ1-1, with D unclear. V lost 4 bases and J 1 base, leaving 7 bases between the germline ends. The germline V gene has CDR1 MNHEY and CDR2 SVGEGT. The CDR3 consists of 13 residues. The CDR3 bases are TGTGCCAGCAGTTGGCAGGAGAACACTGAAGCTTTCTTT. Amino acid sequence: CASSWQENTEAFF.

Details on this clonotype: Relative to the germline gene, one junction end is altered; a read error may explain this. This chain links TRBV3-1 with TRBJ1-5; D not resolved. CDR1 is LGHDT and CDR2 is YNNKEL in the germline V gene (reference sequence). This CDR3 region has 16 residues. CDR3 residues: CASSRGVLYSKQPQHF. CDR3 DNA: TGTGCCAGCAGCCGCGGGGTATTATATAGCAAGCAGCCCCAGCATTTT.

The rearrangement uses TRBV27 and TRBJ2-1, with a weak D call TRBD1 (6 bases). The end of the DNA aligns better with TRBJ2-7, so the J call may be wrong. The CDR3 spans 14 residues. Germline values: CDR1 MNHEY, CDR2 SMNVEV (reference sequence). The CDR3 reads CASSDRSSYNEQYF. For the CDR3, the DNA is TGTGCCAGCAGCGACAGGAGCTCCTACAATGAGCAGTACTTC.

The chain joins TRBV9 to TRBJ2-7; D may correspond to TRBD1 or TRBD2 (6 bases each). Trimming left V 4 bases short and J 3 bases short, with 23 bases between. This CDR3 has 17 residues. From germline, CDR1 is SGDLS and CDR2 YYNGEE. CDR3 bases: TGTGCCAGCAGCTCAGACCCCCCCGGGGGCCTACTCTACGAGCAGTACTTC. It specifies CASSSDPPGGLLYEQYF.

This clonotype was seen a few times. The chain carries TRBV20-1 and TRBJ1-1; D unclear. Germline loops: CDR1 DFQATT, CDR2 SNEGSKA (reference sequence). Trimming took off 6 bases at V and 4 bases at J, with 12 bases between the two ends. The CDR3 runs to 12 residues. CDR3 DNA sequence: TGCAGTGCCAAGACGGGGATCACTGAAGCTTTCTTT. Residues: CSAKTGITEAFF.

The rearrangement uses TRBV4-2 and TRBJ2-1, with 9 bases aligning to TRBD2. The CDR3 sequence is 18 residues long. V lost 0 bases, J lost 5 bases, and 11 bases stayed unmatched. Germline V gives CDR1 LGHNA, CDR2 YNFKEQ. Here the CDR3 reads CASSQESSGLAPHNEQFF. CDR3 bases: TGTGCCAGCAGCCAAGAGAGTTCGGGACTAGCTCCCCACAATGAGCAGTTCTTC.

At least ten counts were recorded for this clonotype. The chain links TRBV7-2 to TRBJ2-1; D is unresolved. Germline V CDR1 and CDR2: SGHTA, FQGNSA. Between the trimmed V and J ends, which lost 5 bases and 3 bases, there was a span of 5 bases. The CDR3 is 12 residues long. CDR3 sequence: CASSTVYNEQFF. The CDR3 nucleotides read TGTGCCAGCAGCACTGTCTACAATGAGCAGTTCTTC.

The chain combines TRBV7-6 with TRBJ2-6; 8 bases line up with TRBD1. CDR1 and CDR2 from the germline V gene are SGHVS and FNYEAQ. The V gene end was trimmed by 3 bases and the J gene end by 1 base; junction bases not matched to a gene: 23. The CDR3 covers 23 residues. CDR3 residues: CASSLRSNGTGGPNVSGANVLTF. CDR3 DNA sequence: TGTGCCAGCAGCTTGAGGAGTAATGGGACAGGTGGTCCCAACGTGTCTGGGGCCAACGTCCTGACTTTC.

CDR3 amino acids: CASSYSITGDSYGYTF. For the CDR3, the DNA is TGTGCCAGCAGTTACTCGATAACAGGGGACTCCTATGGCTACACCTTC. The chain recombines TRBV6-6 with TRBJ1-2, with 7 bases lining up with TRBD1. This CDR3 has 16 amino acids. CDR1 MNHNY and CDR2 SVGAGI come from the germline V gene (reference sequence). V dropped 0 bases and J dropped 4; count of bases not matched to a gene: 8.

On this clonotype: At one end, the junction sequence differs from germline, possibly due to a read error. The chain recombines TRBV6-5 with TRBJ2-5; D possibly corresponds to TRBD2 (6 bases). Germline V gene data show CDR1 as MNHEY and CDR2 as SVGAGI. The CDR3 has 15 residues. CDR3 protein: CASSYVRDWKETRYF. Written as DNA, the CDR3 is TGTGCCAGCAGTTACGTCCGGGACTGGAAAGAGACCCGGTACTTC.

The chain employs TRBV7-9 and TRBJ1-6; 9 bases fit TRBD1. The CDR3 runs to 14 residues. The ends lost 5 bases at V and 9 bases at J; junction bases unmatched: 5. The germline gives CDR1 SEHNR, CDR2 FQNEAQ (reference sequence). The CDR3 bases are TGTGCCAGCAGCGCGGGACAGGGAATTTCACCCCTCCACTTT. Its translation: CASSAGQGISPLHF.

The V gene is TRBV20-1, the J gene TRBJ2-1, with TRBD2 matching over 8 bases. This CDR3 region has 13 residues. CDR1 and CDR2 (germline): DFQATT, SNEGSKA (reference sequence). The CDR3 is CTSGRGGPYEQFF. DNA of the CDR3: TGCACCTCAGGTCGGGGGGGGCCCTATGAGCAGTTCTTC.

This rearrangement joins TRBV5-1 to TRBJ2-1; D might be TRBD2 (5 bases). This CDR3 is 13 amino acids long. V lost 0 bases and J 8 bases, leaving 9 bases between the germline ends. Germline CDR1 is SGHRS and CDR2 is YFSETQ. CDR3 residues: CASSLAGVHEQFF. As DNA, the CDR3 is TGCGCCAGCAGCTTGGCCGGGGTACATGAGCAGTTCTTC.

The V gene is TRBV28, the J gene TRBJ2-7; D unclear. Germline V CDR1 and CDR2: MDHEN, SYDVKM. Trimming cost V 4 bases and J 4 bases, with 20 bases left between them. The CDR3 loop spans 16 amino acids. CDR3 bases: TGTGCCAGCAGTTCTCAACGGACGCGCGGTTTGTACGAGCAGTACTTC. Its protein product is CASSSQRTRGLYEQYF.

The chain employs TRBV11-2 and TRBJ2-3, with 7 nucleotides matching TRBD2. Germline trimming cut 0 bases from V and 6 bases from J; bases unmatched to any gene: 15. CDR1 SGHAT and CDR2 FQNNGV come from the germline V gene. This CDR3 contains 18 residues. CDR3 in DNA: TGTGCCAGCAGCTTAGAGTTGGCTAGCGGAGGGGCCTGGGATACGCAGTATTTT. It translates to CASSLELASGGAWDTQYF.

This clonotype was observed a handful of times. This chain joins TRBV20-1 and TRBJ2-3, with 9 nucleotides matching TRBD2. This CDR3 spans 18 amino acids. Trimming cost V 3 bases and J 1 base; bases outside gene matches: 14. From germline, CDR1 is DFQATT and CDR2 SNEGSKA (reference sequence). CDR3 residues: CSASPLIAERGGTDTQYF. The CDR3 DNA sequence: TGCAGTGCTAGTCCGTTAATCGCCGAGCGGGGGGGCACAGATACGCAGTATTTT.

The chain joins TRBV5-1 to TRBJ2-7; 10 nucleotides agree with TRBD2. CDR3 length: 15 amino acids. Per germline, CDR1 SGHRS and CDR2 YFSETQ. Trimming cost V 0 bases and J 5 bases; bases outside gene matches: 5. DNA for the CDR3: TGCGCCAGCAGCTTGGAACAGCGGGGGGGCGACGAGCAGTACTTC. Protein: CASSLEQRGGDEQYF.

This clonotype was seen more than once but under ten times. This rearrangement joins TRBV20-1 to TRBJ2-5; D ambiguous. Trimming left V 0 bases short and J 3 bases short, with 11 bases between. The germline V gene has CDR1 DFQATT and CDR2 SNEGSKA (reference sequence). There are 14 residues in the CDR3. For the CDR3, the DNA is TGCAGTGCTAGAGATCGGAGTTACGAAGAGACCCAGTACTTC. Protein product: CSARDRSYEETQYF.

The chain couples TRBV6-5 to TRBJ1-1; a weak D match, TRBD1 (5 bases). The germline V and J ends were trimmed by 2 bases and 8 bases, with 15 bases remaining between them. CDR1 is MNHEY, CDR2 SVGAGI, per germline. This CDR3 contains 14 residues. The CDR3 nucleotides read TGTGCCAGCAGTTACCCGACCAGGGAGGGGGAAGCTTTCTTT. Amino acid sequence: CASSYPTREGEAFF.

This clonotype was found a few times. The gene calls are TRBV20-1 and TRBJ1-2, with a tentative D call TRBD1 (6 bases). Germline CDR1 reads DFQATT; CDR2 reads SNEGSKA (reference sequence). The length of the CDR3 is 11 residues. V gave up 6 bases and J gave up 8 bases, with 13 bases separating them. The CDR3 sequence: CSAQRTDGYTF. The DNA for the CDR3 is TGCAGTGCCCAACGGACAGACGGCTACACCTTC.

In this sample, this clonotype turned up a few times. V is TRBV20-1 and J is TRBJ1-2; D remains ambiguous. V was pared by 6 bases and J by 6 bases, with 17 bases between. The germline V gene has CDR1 DFQATT and CDR2 SNEGSKA (reference sequence). This CDR3 contains 13 residues. CDR3 DNA: TGCAGTGCCCCGGACGGGCCCGGCGATGGCTACACCTTC. This codes for CSAPDGPGDGYTF.

This clonotype has only a few counts. The V and J genes are TRBV20-1 and TRBJ2-3; possible D gene TRBD1, 5 bases. Germline V gene data show CDR1 as DFQATT and CDR2 as SNEGSKA (reference sequence). CDR3 length equals 14 residues. Trimming left V 3 bases short and J 2 bases short, with 12 bases between. The CDR3 DNA sequence: TGCAGTGCTAGTTTACAGGAGTACACAGATACGCAGTATTTT. Its protein is CSASLQEYTDTQYF.

This clonotype turned up a few times. The CDR3 DNA is TGCGCCAGCAGCTTACCCCACGCCGAAGGGACGAATGAGCAGTTCTTC. This translates into CASSLPHAEGTNEQFF. V usage is TRBV5-1 and J usage is TRBJ2-1, with D possibly being TRBD1 or TRBD2 (5 bases each). This CDR3 is 16 amino acids long. Germline-derived CDR1 and CDR2 are SGHRS and YFSETQ. Trimming cost V 2 bases and J 7 bases, with 19 bases left between them.

The chain carries TRBV11-2 and TRBJ2-5; 7 bases are shared with TRBD1. Germline assignment: CDR1 SGHAT and CDR2 FQNNGV. With 4 bases clipped from V and 3 bases from J, the junction kept 8 bases outside the gene matches. The CDR3 contains 15 residues. The CDR3 nucleotides are TGTGCCAGCAGCTCCCATCCGGACAGGAAAGAGACCCAGTACTTC. This translates into CASSSHPDRKETQYF.

The count of this clonotype is one. The rearrangement joins TRBV3-1 to TRBJ2-5; no reliable D call. CDR3 length: 16 residues. Germline-derived CDR1 and CDR2 are LGHDT and YNNKEL (reference sequence). V was shortened by 8 bases and J by 3 bases, with 22 bases between the two germline ends. The DNA for the CDR3 is TGTGCCAGCTTCAGTCCTATTATTGAGGCAGAAGAGACCCAGTACTTC. Amino acid sequence: CASFSPIIEAEETQYF.

V usage is TRBV12-3 or TRBV12-4 and J usage is TRBJ1-2; 8 bases match TRBD1. With 6 bases clipped from V and 12 bases from J, the junction kept 12 bases outside the gene matches. CDR3 length: 13 residues. CDR3 bases: TGTGCCAGCAGACTCGACAGGGGTGATTGGGACACCTTC. Protein: CASRLDRGDWDTF.

The V gene is TRBV10-3, the J gene TRBJ1-6; 7 bases fit TRBD1. J gave up 8 bases and V 4 bases, and 5 bases lay outside the gene matches. Germline CDR1 reads ENHRY; CDR2 reads SYGVKD. The CDR3 covers 14 residues. Written as DNA, the CDR3 is TGTGCCATCAGTGCGACAGGGAATGATTCACCCCTCCACTTT. This codes for CAISATGNDSPLHF.

This clonotype was found a few times. The V and J genes are TRBV28 and TRBJ2-5; possibly TRBD1 or TRBD2 for D (5 bases each). Trimming left V 6 bases short and J 5 bases short, with 19 bases between. Germline lookup yields CDR1 MDHEN and CDR2 SYDVKM. This CDR3 comprises 15 residues. Written as DNA, the CDR3 is TGTGCCAGCAGCCGGGCCGGGACGATAGCGGAGACCCAGTACTTC. It specifies CASSRAGTIAETQYF.

The chain has TRBV29-1 and TRBJ1-2, with TRBD1 as a possible D gene (6 bases). V was shortened by 2 bases and J by 2 bases, with 12 bases between the two germline ends. There are 14 residues in the CDR3. Per the germline V gene, CDR1 is SQVTM and CDR2 is ANQGSEA. The CDR3 is CSVETGHPNYGYTF. The CDR3 nucleotides read TGCAGCGTTGAAACGGGACATCCCAACTATGGCTACACCTTC.

This clonotype was seen a few times. One end of the junction varies from germline; a read error may be responsible. V and J are TRBV4-1 and TRBJ2-6, with D maybe TRBD1 (6 bases). The CDR3 sequence is 20 residues long. The germline V gene encodes CDR1 MGHRA and CDR2 YSYEKL. The CDR3 here is CASSQEGAEGVVAGANVLTF. CDR3 nucleotide sequence: TGCGCCAGCAGCCAAGAGGGTGCAGAGGGGGTAGTGGCTGGGGCCAACGTCCTGACTTTT.